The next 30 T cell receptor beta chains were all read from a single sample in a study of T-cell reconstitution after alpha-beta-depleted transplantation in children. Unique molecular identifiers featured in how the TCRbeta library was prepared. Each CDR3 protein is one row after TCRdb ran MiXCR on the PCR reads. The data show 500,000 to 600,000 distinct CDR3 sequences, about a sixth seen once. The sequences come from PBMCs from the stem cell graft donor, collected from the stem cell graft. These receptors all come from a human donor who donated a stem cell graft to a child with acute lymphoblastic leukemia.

The CDR3 reads CASSIRSGTSGSDTQYF. The CDR3 bases are TGCGCCAGCAGCATCCGTTCCGGGACTAGCGGTTCAGATACGCAGTATTTT. This chain connects TRBV5-1 to TRBJ2-3, with 11 bases matching TRBD2. The length of the CDR3 is 17 residues. Trimming at V came to 4 bases and at J to 4 bases, leaving 11 bases not matched to a gene. CDR1 and CDR2 (germline): SGHRS, YFSETQ.

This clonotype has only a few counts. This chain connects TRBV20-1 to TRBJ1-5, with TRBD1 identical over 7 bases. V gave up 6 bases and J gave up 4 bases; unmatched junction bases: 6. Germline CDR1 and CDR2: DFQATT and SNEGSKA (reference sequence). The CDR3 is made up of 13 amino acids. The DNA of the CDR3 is TGCAGTGCAAACCCAGGGGGGAATCAGCCCCAGCATTTT. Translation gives CSANPGGNQPQHF.

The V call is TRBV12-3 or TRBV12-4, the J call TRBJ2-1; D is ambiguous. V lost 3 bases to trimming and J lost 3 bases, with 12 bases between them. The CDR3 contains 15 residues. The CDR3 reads CASSLNSNYYNEQFF. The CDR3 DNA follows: TGTGCCAGCAGTTTGAACTCCAATTACTACAATGAGCAGTTCTTC.

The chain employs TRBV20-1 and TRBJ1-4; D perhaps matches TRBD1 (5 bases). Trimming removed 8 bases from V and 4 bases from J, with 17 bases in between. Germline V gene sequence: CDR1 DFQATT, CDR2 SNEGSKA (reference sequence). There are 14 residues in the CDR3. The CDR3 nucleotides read TGCAGTCCCAACTCCGGGACGGTTAATGAAAAACTGTTTTTT. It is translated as CSPNSGTVNEKLFF.

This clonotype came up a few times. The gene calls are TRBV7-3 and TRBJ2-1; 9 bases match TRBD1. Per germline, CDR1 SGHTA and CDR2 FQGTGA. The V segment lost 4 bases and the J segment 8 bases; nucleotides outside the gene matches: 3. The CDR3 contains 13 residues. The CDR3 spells CASSSGTGYEQFF. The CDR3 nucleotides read TGTGCCAGCAGCTCCGGGACAGGGTATGAGCAGTTCTTC.

The CDR3 reads CASKPASGNSYEQYF. The CDR3 bases are TGTGCCAGCAAACCGGCTAGCGGGAACTCCTACGAGCAGTACTTC. This sequence joins TRBV4-2 and TRBJ2-7, with 9 bases lining up with TRBD2. Germline V gene data show CDR1 as LGHNA and CDR2 as YNFKEQ. This CDR3 has 15 amino acids. V lost 7 bases, J lost 0 bases, and 7 bases stayed unmatched.

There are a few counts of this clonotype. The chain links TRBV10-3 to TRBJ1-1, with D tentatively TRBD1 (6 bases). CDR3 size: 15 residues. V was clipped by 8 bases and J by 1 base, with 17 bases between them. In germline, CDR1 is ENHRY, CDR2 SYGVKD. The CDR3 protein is CAIGSGGGANTEAFF. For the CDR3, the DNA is TGTGCCATCGGGAGCGGGGGGGGCGCGAACACTGAAGCTTTCTTT.

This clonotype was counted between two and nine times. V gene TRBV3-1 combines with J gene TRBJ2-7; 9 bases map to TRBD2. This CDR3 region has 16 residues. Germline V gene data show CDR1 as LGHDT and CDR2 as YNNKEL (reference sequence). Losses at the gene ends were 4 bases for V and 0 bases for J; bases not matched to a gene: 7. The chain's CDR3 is CASSPNSGSYSYEQYF. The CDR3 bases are TGTGCCAGCAGCCCCAATAGCGGGAGCTACTCCTACGAGCAGTACTTC.

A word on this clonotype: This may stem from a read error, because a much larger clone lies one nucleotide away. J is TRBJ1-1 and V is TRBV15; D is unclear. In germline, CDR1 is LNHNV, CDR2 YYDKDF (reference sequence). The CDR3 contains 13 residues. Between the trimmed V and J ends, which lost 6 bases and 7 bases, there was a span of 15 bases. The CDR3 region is CATRLIGWNEAFF. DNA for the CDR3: TGTGCCACCAGGCTGATAGGTTGGAATGAAGCTTTCTTT.

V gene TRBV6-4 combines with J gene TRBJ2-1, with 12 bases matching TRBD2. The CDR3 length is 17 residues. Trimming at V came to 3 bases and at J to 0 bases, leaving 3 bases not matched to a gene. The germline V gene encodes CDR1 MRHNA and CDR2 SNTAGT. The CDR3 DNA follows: TGTGCCAGCAGTGAGGCGACTAGCGGGAGCTCCTACAATGAGCAGTTCTTC. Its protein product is CASSEATSGSSYNEQFF.

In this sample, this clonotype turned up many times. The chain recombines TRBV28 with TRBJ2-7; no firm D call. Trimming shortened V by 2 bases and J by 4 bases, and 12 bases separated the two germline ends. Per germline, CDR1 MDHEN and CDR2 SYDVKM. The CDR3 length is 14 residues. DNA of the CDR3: TGTGCCAGCAGTTTAGATCACACAGATTACGAGCAGTACTTC. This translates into CASSLDHTDYEQYF.

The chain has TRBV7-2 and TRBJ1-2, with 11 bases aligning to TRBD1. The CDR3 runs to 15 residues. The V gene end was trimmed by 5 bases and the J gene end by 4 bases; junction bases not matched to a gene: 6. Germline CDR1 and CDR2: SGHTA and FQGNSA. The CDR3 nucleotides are TGTGCCAGCAGCGTTGGGACAGGGGGGCCCTATGGCTACACCTTC. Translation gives CASSVGTGGPYGYTF.

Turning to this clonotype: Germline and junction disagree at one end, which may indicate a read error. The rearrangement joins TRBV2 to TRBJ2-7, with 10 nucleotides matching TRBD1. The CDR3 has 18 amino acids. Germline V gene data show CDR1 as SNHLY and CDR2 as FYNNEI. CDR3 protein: CARSLSLWGTGDLYEQYF. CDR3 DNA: TGTGCCCGCAGTTTATCCCTGTGGGGGACAGGGGACCTCTACGAGCAGTACTTC.

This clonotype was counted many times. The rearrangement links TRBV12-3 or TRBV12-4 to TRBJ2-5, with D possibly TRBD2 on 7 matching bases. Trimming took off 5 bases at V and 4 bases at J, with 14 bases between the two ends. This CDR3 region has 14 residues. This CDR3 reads CASSLRGGGETQYF. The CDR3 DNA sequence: TGTGCCAGCAGTCTCAGGGGAGGGGGAGAGACCCAGTACTTC.

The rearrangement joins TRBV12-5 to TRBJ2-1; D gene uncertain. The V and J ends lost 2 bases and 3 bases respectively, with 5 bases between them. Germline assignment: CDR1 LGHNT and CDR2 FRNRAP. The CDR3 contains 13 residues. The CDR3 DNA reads TGTGCTAGTGGTTTGACCCGCTACAATGAGCAGTTCTTC. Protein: CASGLTRYNEQFF.

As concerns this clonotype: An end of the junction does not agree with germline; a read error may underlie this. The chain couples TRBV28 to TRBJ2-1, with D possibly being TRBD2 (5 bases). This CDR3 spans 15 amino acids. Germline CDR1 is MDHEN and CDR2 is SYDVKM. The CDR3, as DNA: TGTGCCGGCAGTCCAAGGCCGGGAAACTACAATGAGCAGTTCTTC. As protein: CAGSPRPGNYNEQFF.

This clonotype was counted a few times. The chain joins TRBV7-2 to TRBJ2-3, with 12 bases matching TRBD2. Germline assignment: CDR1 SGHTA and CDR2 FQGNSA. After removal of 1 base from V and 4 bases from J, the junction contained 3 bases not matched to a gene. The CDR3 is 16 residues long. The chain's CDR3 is CASSLGASGRADTQYF. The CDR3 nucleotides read TGTGCCAGCAGCTTAGGGGCTAGCGGGAGGGCAGATACGCAGTATTTT.

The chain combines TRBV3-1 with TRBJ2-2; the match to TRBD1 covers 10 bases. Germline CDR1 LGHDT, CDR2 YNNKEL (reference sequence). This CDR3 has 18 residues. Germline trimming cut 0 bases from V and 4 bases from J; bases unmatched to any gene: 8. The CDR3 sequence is CASSQDSLRQGATGELFF. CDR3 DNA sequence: TGTGCCAGCAGCCAAGATAGCCTCCGACAGGGGGCCACCGGGGAGCTGTTTTTT.

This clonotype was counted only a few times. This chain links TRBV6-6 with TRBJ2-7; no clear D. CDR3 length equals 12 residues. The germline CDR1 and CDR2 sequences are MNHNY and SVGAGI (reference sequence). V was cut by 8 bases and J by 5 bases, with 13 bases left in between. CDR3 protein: CASLSYSDEQYF. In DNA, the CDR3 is TGTGCCAGCTTGAGTTATTCGGACGAGCAGTACTTC.

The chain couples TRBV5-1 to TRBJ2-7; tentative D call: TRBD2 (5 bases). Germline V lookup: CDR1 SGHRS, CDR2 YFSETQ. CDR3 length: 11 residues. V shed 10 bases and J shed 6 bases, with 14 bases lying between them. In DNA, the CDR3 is TGCGCCGCCGCCGGGGTCCGCGAGCAGTACTTC. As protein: CAAAGVREQYF.

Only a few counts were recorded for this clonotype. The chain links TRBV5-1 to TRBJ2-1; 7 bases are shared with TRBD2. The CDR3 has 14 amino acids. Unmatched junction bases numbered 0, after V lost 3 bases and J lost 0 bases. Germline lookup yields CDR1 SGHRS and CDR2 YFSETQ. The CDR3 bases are TGCGCCAGCAGCTGGACTAGCTCCTACAATGAGCAGTTCTTC. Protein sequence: CASSWTSSYNEQFF. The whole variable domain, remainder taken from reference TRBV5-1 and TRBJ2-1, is KAGVTQTPRYLIKTRGQQVTLSCSPISGHRSVSWYQQTPGQGLQFLFEYFSETQRNKGNFPGRFSGRQFSNSRSEMNVSTLELGDSALYLCASSWTSSYNEQFFGPGTRLTVL.

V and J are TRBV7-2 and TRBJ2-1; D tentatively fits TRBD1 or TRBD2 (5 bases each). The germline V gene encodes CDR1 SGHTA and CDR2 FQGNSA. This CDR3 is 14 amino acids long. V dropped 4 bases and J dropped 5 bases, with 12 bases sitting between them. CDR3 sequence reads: CASSSNWGHNEQFF. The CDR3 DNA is TGTGCCAGCAGCTCCAATTGGGGACACAATGAGCAGTTCTTC.

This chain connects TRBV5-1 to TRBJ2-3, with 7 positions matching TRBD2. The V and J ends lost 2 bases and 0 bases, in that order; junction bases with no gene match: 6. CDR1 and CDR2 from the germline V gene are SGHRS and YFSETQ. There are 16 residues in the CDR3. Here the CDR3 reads CASSFGAGRSTDTQYF. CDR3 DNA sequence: TGCGCCAGCAGCTTCGGAGCGGGAAGAAGCACAGATACGCAGTATTTT.

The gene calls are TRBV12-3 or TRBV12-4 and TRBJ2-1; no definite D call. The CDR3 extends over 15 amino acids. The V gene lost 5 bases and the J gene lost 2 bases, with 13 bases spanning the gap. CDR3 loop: CASSKARRTYNEQFF. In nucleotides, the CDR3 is TGTGCCAGCAGTAAGGCCCGACGGACCTACAATGAGCAGTTCTTC.

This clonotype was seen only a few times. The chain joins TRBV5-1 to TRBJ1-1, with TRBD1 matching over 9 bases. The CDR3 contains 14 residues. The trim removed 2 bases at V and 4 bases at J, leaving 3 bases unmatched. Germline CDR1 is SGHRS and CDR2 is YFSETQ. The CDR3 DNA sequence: TGCGCCAGCAGCTTTACAGGGGGCCCCACTGAAGCTTTCTTT. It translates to CASSFTGGPTEAFF.

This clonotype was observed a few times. CDR3 sequence reads: CSAKERGTEAFF. CDR3 sequence (DNA): TGCAGTGCTAAGGAGCGCGGCACTGAAGCTTTCTTT. This chain links TRBV20-1 with TRBJ1-1; D is ambiguous. The CDR3 extends over 12 amino acids. Germline V gene sequence: CDR1 DFQATT, CDR2 SNEGSKA (reference sequence). V lost 4 bases and J lost 4, with 10 bases in between.

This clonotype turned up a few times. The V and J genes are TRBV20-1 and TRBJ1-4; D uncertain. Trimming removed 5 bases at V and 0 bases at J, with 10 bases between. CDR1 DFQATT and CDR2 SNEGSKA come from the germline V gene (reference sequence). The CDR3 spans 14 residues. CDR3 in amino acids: CSAGLAATNEKLFF. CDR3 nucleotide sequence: TGCAGTGCTGGGTTAGCAGCAACTAATGAAAAACTGTTTTTT.

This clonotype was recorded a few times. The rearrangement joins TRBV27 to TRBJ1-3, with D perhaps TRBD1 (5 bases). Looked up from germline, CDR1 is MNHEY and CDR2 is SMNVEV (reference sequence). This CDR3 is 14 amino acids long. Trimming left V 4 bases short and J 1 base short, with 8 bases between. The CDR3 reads CASSSGPSGNTIYF. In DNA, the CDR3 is TGTGCCAGCAGTTCGGGACCATCTGGAAACACCATATATTTT.

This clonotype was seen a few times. CDR3 sequence: CASSVGQGAGGYTF. In DNA form, the CDR3 reads TGTGCCAGCAGCGTGGGACAGGGGGCGGGAGGCTACACCTTC. V gene TRBV27 combines with J gene TRBJ1-2, with 12 bases matching TRBD1. With V trimmed by 6 bases and J by 8 bases, 7 bases remained unmatched. The CDR3 has 14 amino acids. Germline-derived CDR1 and CDR2 are MNHEY and SMNVEV (reference sequence).

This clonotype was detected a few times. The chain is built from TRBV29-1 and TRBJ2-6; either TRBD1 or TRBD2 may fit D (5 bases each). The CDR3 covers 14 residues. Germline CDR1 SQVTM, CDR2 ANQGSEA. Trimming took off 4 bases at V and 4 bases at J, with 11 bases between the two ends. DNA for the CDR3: TGCAGCGTTGGGGGGACGGGAGGGGCCAACGTCCTGACTTTC. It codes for CSVGGTGGANVLTF. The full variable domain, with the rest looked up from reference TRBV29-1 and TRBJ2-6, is SAVISQKPSRDICQRGTSLTIQCQVDSQVTMMFWYRQQPGQSLTLIATANQGSEATYESGFVIDKFPISRPNLTFSTLTVSNMSPEDSSIYLCSVGGTGGANVLTFGAGSRLTVL.